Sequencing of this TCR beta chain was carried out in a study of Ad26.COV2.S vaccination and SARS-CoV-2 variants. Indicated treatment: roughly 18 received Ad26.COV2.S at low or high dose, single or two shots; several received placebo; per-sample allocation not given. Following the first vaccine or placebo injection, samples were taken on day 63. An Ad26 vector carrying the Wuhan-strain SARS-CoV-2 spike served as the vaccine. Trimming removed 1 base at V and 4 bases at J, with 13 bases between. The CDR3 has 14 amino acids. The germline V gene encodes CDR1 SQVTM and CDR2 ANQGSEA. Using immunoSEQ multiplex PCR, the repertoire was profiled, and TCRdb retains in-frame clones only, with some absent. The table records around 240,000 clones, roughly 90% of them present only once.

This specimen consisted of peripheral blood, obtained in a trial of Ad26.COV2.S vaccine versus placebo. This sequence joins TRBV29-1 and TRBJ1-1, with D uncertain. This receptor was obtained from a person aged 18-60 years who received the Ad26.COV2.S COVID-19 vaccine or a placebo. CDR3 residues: CSVEGGGRSTEAFF. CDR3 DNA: TGCAGCGTTGAAGGGGGAGGGAGAAGCACTGAAGCTTTCTTT.